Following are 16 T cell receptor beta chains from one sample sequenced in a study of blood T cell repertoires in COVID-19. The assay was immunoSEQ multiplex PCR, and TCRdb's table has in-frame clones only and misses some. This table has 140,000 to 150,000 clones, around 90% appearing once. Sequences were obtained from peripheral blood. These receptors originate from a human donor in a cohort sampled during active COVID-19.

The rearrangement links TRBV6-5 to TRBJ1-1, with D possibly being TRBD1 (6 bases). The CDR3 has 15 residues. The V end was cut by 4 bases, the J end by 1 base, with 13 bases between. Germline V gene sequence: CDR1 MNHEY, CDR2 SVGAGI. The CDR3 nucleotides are TGTGCCAGCAGTTTTCAGGGGTTGGAGAACACTGAAGCTTTCTTT. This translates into CASSFQGLENTEAFF.

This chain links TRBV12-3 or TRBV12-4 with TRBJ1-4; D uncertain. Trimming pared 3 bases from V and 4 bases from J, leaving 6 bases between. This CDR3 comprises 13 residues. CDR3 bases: TGTGCCAGCAGTTTGCCCAGTAATGAAAAACTGTTTTTT. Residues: CASSLPSNEKLFF.

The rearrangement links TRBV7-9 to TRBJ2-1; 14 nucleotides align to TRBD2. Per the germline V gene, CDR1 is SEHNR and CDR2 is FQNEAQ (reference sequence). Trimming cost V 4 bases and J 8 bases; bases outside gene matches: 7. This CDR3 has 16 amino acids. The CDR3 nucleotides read TGTGCCAGCAGCTCCGGACTAGCGGGGGGTCCGGATGAGCAGTTCTTC. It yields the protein CASSSGLAGGPDEQFF. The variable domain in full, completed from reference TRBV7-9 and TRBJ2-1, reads DTGVSQNPRHKITKRGQNVTFRCDPISEHNRLYWYRQTLGQGPEFLTYFQNEAQLEKSRLLSDRFSAERPKGSFSTLEIQRTEQGDSAMYLCASSSGLAGGPDEQFFGPGTRLTVL.

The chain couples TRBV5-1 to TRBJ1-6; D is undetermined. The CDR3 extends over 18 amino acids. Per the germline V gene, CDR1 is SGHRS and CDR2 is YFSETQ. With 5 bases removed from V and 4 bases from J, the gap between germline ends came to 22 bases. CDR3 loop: CASRPDRLTPFYNSPLHF. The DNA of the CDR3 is TGCGCCAGCAGGCCCGACCGCCTGACTCCCTTTTATAATTCACCCCTCCACTTT. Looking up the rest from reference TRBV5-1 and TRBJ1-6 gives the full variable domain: KAGVTQTPRYLIKTRGQQVTLSCSPISGHRSVSWYQQTPGQGLQFLFEYFSETQRNKGNFPGRFSGRQFSNSRSEMNVSTLELGDSALYLCASRPDRLTPFYNSPLHFGNGTRLTVT.

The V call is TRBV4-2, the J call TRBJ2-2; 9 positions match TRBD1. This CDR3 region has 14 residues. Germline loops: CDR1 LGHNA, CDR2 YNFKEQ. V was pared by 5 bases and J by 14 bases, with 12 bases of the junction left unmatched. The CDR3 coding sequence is TGTGCCAGCAGCGTGGGACAGGGACCCTTGGACCTGTTTTTT. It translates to CASSVGQGPLDLFF.

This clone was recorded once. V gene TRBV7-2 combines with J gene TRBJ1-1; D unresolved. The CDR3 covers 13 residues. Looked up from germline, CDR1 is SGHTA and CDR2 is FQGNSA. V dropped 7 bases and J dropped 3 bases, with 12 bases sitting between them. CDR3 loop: CASKRGEDTEAFF. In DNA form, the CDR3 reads TGTGCCAGCAAGCGAGGCGAGGACACTGAAGCTTTCTTT.

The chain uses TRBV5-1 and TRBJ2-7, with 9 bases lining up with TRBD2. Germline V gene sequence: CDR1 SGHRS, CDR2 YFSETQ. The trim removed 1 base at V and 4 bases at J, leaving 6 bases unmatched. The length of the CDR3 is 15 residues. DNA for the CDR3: TGCGCCAGCAGCTTGCGTAGCGGGGGAATGTACGAGCAGTACTTC. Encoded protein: CASSLRSGGMYEQYF.

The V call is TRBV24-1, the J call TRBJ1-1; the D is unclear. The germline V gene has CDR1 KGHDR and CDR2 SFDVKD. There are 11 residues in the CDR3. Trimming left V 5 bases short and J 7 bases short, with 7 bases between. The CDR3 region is CATSGRLEAFF. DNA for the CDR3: TGTGCCACCAGTGGACGACTTGAAGCTTTCTTT.

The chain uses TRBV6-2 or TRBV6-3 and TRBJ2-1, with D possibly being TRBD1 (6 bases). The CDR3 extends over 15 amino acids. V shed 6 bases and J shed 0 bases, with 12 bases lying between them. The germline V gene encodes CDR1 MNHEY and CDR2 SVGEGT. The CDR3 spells CASSLTQGSYNEQFF. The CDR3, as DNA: TGTGCCAGCAGCTTAACACAGGGCTCCTACAATGAGCAGTTCTTC.

The CDR3 nucleotides are TGTGCCAGTAGTATAGCGGGACAGGGGGCAGACACCTTC. Translating gives CASSIAGQGADTF. V gene TRBV19 combines with J gene TRBJ1-2; 12 bases are shared with TRBD1. CDR1 and CDR2 (germline): LNHDA, SQIVND (reference sequence). This CDR3 comprises 13 residues. The V and J ends lost 1 base and 12 bases, in that order; junction bases with no gene match: 3.

The CDR3 region has the DNA TGCGCCAGCAGCCAAGGAACAGGGAAGAAAGGCTACACCTTC. This translates into CASSQGTGKKGYTF. This sequence joins TRBV4-1 and TRBJ1-2; TRBD1 is a possible D gene (6 bases). The CDR3 length is 14 residues. Trimming shortened V by 1 base and J by 8 bases, and 14 bases separated the two germline ends. Per the germline V gene, CDR1 is MGHRA and CDR2 is YSYEKL.

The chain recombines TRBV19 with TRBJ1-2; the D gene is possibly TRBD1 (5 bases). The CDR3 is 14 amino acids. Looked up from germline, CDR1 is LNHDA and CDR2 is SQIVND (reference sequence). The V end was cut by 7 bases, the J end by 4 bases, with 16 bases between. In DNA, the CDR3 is TGTGCCAGTACCACGACAGCGATCGGCTATGGCTACACCTTC. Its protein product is CASTTTAIGYGYTF.

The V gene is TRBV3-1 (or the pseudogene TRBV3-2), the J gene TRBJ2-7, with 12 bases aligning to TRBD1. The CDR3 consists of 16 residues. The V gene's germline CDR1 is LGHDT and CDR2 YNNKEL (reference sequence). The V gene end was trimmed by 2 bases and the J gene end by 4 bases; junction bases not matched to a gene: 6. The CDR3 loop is CASSQSGTGGQYEQYF. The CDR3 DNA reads TGTGCCAGCAGCCAATCCGGGACAGGGGGCCAGTACGAGCAGTACTTC.

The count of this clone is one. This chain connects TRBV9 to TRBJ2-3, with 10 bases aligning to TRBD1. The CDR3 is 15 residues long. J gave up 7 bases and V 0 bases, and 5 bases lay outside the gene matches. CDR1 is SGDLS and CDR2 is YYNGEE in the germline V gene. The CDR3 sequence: CASSVEGTGVNTQYF. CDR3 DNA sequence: TGTGCCAGCAGCGTAGAAGGGACAGGGGTGAATACGCAGTATTTT.

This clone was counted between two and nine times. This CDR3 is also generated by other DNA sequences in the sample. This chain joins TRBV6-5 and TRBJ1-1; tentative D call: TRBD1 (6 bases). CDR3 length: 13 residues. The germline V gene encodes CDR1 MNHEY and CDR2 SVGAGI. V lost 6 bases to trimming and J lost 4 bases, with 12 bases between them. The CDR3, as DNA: TGTGCCAGCAGCCTTCACAGGGCCACTGAAGCTTTCTTT. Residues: CASSLHRATEAFF.

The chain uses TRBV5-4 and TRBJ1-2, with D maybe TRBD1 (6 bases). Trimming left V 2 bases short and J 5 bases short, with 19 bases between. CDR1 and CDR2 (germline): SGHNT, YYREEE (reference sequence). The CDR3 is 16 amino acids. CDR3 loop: CASSFGLGKGGYGYTF. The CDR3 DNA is TGTGCCAGCAGCTTTGGATTGGGGAAGGGGGGGTATGGCTACACCTTC.